The source of this TCR beta chain is a study of blood T cells in healthy people across ages. The CDR3 is made up of 12 amino acids. CDR1 GTSNPN and CDR2 SVGIG come from the germline V gene (reference sequence). The V and J ends lost 7 bases and 4 bases, in that order; junction bases with no gene match: 5. A few counts support this clonotype. It was with a sample-barcoded 5' primer and a J-beta primer mix that a second PCR of roughly 7 to 12 cycles was run. Each CDR3 protein gets one entry after TCRdb re-called the 5' RACE reads with MiXCR. The sample has 650,000 to 900,000 distinct CDR3 sequences; about 62% are singletons.

This chain joins TRBV30 and TRBJ2-7, with TRBD1 identical over 9 bases. This receptor was taken from a man aged 25-45 years in good health. Sequenced sample: blood. In DNA form, the CDR3 reads TGTGCCTTACAGGGGGCGGGGTACGAGCAGTACTTC. Protein: CALQGAGYEQYF.